These T cell receptor beta chains were read from a single sample in a study of shared clonotypes between healthy human individuals. TCRdb's copy holds only in-frame clones and misses some; the assay was immunoSEQ multiplex PCR. The sample yields about 2 million clones, approximately 94% seen once. The sample comprised naive CD8+ T cells sorted from blood. The origin of the receptors is a man between 18 and 29 years old in good health. Each CDR3 is given with its conserved first and last residue. D genes are given only for firm matches. Clone size is given for some rows only: seen once, a few or many times, or a class if the clone is expanded.

TRBV27	once	TRBD2	TRBJ2-7	TGTGCCAGCAGCCAAATCGGGACTAGCATCTACGAGCAGTACTTC	CASSQIGTSIYEQYF
TRBV6-1	.	.	TRBJ2-2	TGTGCCAGCAGTGAAGCCGGGGGGGAGCTGTTTTTT	CASSEAGGELFF
TRBV11-3	.	.	TRBJ2-7	TGTGCCAGCAGCCCTGACTCTTCCTACGAGCAGTACTTC	CASSPDSSYEQYF
TRBV27	.	.	TRBJ2-6	TGTGCCAGCAGTCTGGCCTCGGTTGTGTCTGGGGCCAACGTCCTGACTTTC	CASSLASVVSGANVLTF
TRBV6-5	.	.	TRBJ2-1	TGTGCCAGCAGTTCCCTCCTCGGGAGTTCCAATGAGCAGTTCTTC	CASSSLLGSSNEQFF
TRBV11-2	.	TRBD2	TRBJ2-2	TGTGCCAGCAGAGGTCTAGCGGACCTACTGAACACCGGGGAGCTGTTTTTT	CASRGLADLLNTGELFF
TRBV11-2	.	.	TRBJ2-3	TGTGCCAGCAGGCCCTCCGGAGATACGCAGTATTTT	CASRPSGDTQYF
TRBV28	.	.	TRBJ1-4	TGTGCCAGCAGTTTAATCGGTCATGCAACTAATGAAAAACTGTTTTTT	CASSLIGHATNEKLFF
TRBV7-9	.	.	TRBJ2-1	TGTGCCAGCAGCTTCGAACTCGGCAATGAGCAGTTCTTC	CASSFELGNEQFF
TRBV30	.	TRBD2	TRBJ2-4	TGTGCCTGGAGTACGGGACTAGCGGGACCCAGAGGCAAAAACATTCAGTACTTC	CAWSTGLAGPRGKNIQYF
TRBV5-1	.	TRBD2	TRBJ2-5	TGCGCCAGCAGCTTGAAGGCTAGCGGGAGTATCGAGACCCAGTACTTC	CASSLKASGSIETQYF
TRBV27	few	.	TRBJ2-7	TGTGCCAGCAGTTTTACAGGGAGCTACGAGCAGTACTTC	CASSFTGSYEQYF
TRBV9	.	.	TRBJ2-3	TGTGCCAGCAGCGTAAACCGCGCAGATACGCAGTATTTT	CASSVNRADTQYF
TRBV11-3	once	TRBD1	TRBJ2-1	TGTGCCAGCAGCCCGGGCCCAGGGGGCTTGGTCTTC	CASSPGPGGLVF
TRBV7-9	.	.	TRBJ1-2	TGTGCCAGCAGCTTAGTCGGACTCCACTATGGCTACACCTTC	CASSLVGLHYGYTF
TRBV6-6	.	.	TRBJ2-5	TGTGCCAGCAATAATGGCCAGACCCAGTACTTC	CASNNGQTQYF
TRBV28	.	.	TRBJ2-7	TGTGCCAGCAGTTTTGGGGACACCTACTACGAGCAGTACTTC	CASSFGDTYYEQYF
TRBV7-9	.	.	TRBJ2-7	TGTGCCAGCAGCTTACCGGACCGCTTTGAGCAGTACTTC	CASSLPDRFEQYF
TRBV4-2	.	TRBD1	TRBJ2-2	TGTGCCAGCAGCCCGTGGGGACAGCAAAAGAACACCGGGGAGCTGTTTTTT	CASSPWGQQKNTGELFF
TRBV5-1	.	TRBD1	TRBJ2-7	TGCGCCAGCAGCACAACAGGGGCCGAGCAGTACTTC	CASSTTGAEQYF
TRBV10-2	.	TRBD2	TRBJ2-7	TGCGCCAGCAGTGGAGGACTAGCGGGAGGAGGGCAGTACTTC	CASSGGLAGGGQYF
TRBV5-1	.	.	TRBJ1-2	TGCGCCAGCAGCGGCTTGATCTATGGCTACACCTTC	CASSGLIYGYTF
TRBV28	.	.	TRBJ2-7	TGTGCCAGCAGTCTAGGGGGGGGCCCCTACGAGCAGTACTTC	CASSLGGGPYEQYF
TRBV4-1	.	.	TRBJ2-7	TGCGCCAGCAGCCTCCCGGGCGAGCAGTACTTC	CASSLPGEQYF
TRBV5-4	.	.	TRBJ2-7	TGTGCCAGCAGCTTTGCAACCGGGACGGCGACCTACGAGCAGTACTTC	CASSFATGTATYEQYF
TRBV7-8	.	.	TRBJ2-4	TGTGCCAGCAGCCCTGAGGGGGGAGTAAACATTCAGTACTTC	CASSPEGGVNIQYF
TRBV11-2	.	.	TRBJ1-4	TGTGCCAGCAGCCTTCGAGAAAGGCTGTTTTTT	CASSLRERLFF
TRBV4-2	.	TRBD2	TRBJ2-5	TGTGCCAGCAGCCAAGCTAGCGGGGGAGAGACCCAGTACTTC	CASSQASGGETQYF
TRBV6-6	.	.	TRBJ2-7	TGTGCCAGCAGTTACTTGGGACATGATGTGCAGTACTTC	CASSYLGHDVQYF
TRBV5-8	.	.	TRBJ2-5	TGTGCCAGCAGCTCACGGGACACACCGTACCAAGAGACCCAGTACTTC	CASSSRDTPYQETQYF
TRBV5-4	.	TRBD1	TRBJ2-7	TGTGCCAGCAGTCAGACAGGGGATCCCTACGAGCAGTACTTC	CASSQTGDPYEQYF
TRBV6-5	.	TRBD2	TRBJ2-4	TGTGCCAGCAGTTACTCGGCGGGAGAGCTCGTAGACATTCAGTACTTC	CASSYSAGELVDIQYF
TRBV19	few	.	TRBJ2-2	TGTGCCAGTAGTGTCTTGACAGAGTCCGGGGAGCTGTTTTTT	CASSVLTESGELFF
TRBV27	.	.	TRBJ1-2	TGTGCCAGCAGTTCCAACCCCGGGGGGTATGGCTACACCTTC	CASSSNPGGYGYTF
TRBV5-1	once	TRBD2	TRBJ2-7	TGCGCCAGCAGCTTCGGGGACTACCCCTACGAGCAGTACTTC	CASSFGDYPYEQYF
TRBV18	once	.	TRBJ1-5	TGTGCCAGCTCACCCCCAGACAATCAGCCCCAGCATTTT	CASSPPDNQPQHF
TRBV4-1	.	TRBD1	TRBJ2-7	TGCGCCAGCAGCCAAGGACAGGGAGTCAACGAGCAGTACTTC	CASSQGQGVNEQYF
TRBV6-5	.	.	TRBJ1-2	TGTGCCAGCAGTTACTCCGTTATGATGGGGCATGGCTACACCTTC	CASSYSVMMGHGYTF
TRBV7-2	.	TRBD2	TRBJ2-1	TGTGCCAGCAGCCTGTCGGGAGGGGTTTACAATGAGCAGTTCTTC	CASSLSGGVYNEQFF
TRBV6-4	once	.	TRBJ2-7	TGTGCCAGAAGTACTACCCCCCTCCTACGAAAGCAGTACTTC	CARSTTPLLRKQYF
TRBV27	.	.	TRBJ2-2	TGTGCCAGCAGTTTATCAGCCACCGGGGAGCTGTTTTTT	CASSLSATGELFF
TRBV11-2	once	TRBD1	TRBJ2-7	TGTGCCAGCAGCTTAGCCAAGGGACAGGGGTCCTACGAGCAGTACTTC	CASSLAKGQGSYEQYF
TRBV7-8	.	.	TRBJ2-1	TGTGCCAGCAGCTTACGGGCGTCTGAGCAGTTCTTC	CASSLRASEQFF
TRBV5-6	.	.	TRBJ1-6	TGTGCCAGCAGCTTTAACTCCTATAATTCACCCCTCCACTTT	CASSFNSYNSPLHF
TRBV5-5	.	TRBD2	TRBJ2-7	TGTGCCAGCAGCTTGGCCTTAGCGGGGGACTACGAGCAGTACTTC	CASSLALAGDYEQYF
TRBV4-1	.	.	TRBJ2-7	TGCGCCAGCAGCGATGGTGCAGGGACCTACGAGCAGTACTTC	CASSDGAGTYEQYF